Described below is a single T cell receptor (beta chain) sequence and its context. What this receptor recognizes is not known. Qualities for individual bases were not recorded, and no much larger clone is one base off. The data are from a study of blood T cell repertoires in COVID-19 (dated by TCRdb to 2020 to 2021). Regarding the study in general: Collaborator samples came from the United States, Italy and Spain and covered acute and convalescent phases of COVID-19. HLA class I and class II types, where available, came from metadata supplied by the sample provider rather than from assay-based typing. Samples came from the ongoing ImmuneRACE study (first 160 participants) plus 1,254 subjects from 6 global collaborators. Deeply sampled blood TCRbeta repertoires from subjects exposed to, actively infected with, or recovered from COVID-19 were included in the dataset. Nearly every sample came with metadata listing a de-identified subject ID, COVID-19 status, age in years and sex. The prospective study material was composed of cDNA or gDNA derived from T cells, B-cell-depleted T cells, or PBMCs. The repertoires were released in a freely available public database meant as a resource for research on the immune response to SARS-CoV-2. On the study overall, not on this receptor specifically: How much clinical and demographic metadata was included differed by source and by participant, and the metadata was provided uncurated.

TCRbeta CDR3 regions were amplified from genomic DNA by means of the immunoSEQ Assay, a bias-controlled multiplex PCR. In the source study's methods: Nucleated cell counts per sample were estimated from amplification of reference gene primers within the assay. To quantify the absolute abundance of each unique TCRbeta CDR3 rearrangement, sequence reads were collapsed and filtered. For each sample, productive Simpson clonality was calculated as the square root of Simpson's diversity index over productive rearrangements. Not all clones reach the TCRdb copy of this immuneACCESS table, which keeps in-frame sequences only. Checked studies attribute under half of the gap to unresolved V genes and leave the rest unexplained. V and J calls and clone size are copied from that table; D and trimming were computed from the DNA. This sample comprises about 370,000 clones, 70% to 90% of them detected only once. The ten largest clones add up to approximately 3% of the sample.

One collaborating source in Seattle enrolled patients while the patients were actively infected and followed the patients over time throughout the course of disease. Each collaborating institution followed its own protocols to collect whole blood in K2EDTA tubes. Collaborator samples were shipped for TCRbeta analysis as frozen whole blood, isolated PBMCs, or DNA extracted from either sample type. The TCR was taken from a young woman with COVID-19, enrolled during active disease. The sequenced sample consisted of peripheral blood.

CDR3 protein: CASSSLGRENQPQHF. The bases read TGTGCCAGCAGCTCTTTGGGCAGGGAAAATCAGCCCCAGCATTTT. The chain links TRBV7-9 with TRBJ1-5, and TRBD1 may be the D gene, going by 5 matching bases. Trimming takes 4 bases from V and 4 bases from J, and the germline ends sit 14 bases apart. The CDR3, from cysteine to phenylalanine, totals 15 residues. Here the CDR3 DNA is all that survives: 45 bases in frame from base 1. Based on the germline V gene (reference sequence), the CDR1 and CDR2 sequences are SEHNR and FQNEAQ.